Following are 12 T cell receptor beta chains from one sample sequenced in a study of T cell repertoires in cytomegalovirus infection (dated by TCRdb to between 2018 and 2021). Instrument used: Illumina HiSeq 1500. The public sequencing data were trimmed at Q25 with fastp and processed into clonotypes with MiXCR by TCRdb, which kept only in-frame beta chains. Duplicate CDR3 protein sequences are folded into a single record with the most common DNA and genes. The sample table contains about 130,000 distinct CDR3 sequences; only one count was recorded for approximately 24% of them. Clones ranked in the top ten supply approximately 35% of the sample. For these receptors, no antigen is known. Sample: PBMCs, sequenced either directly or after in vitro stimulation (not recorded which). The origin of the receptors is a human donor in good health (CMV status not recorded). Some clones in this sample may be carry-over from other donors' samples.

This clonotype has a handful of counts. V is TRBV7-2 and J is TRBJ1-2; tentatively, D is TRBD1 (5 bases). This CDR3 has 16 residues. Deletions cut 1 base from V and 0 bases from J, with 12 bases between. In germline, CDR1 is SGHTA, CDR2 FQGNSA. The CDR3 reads CASSLGWQGSNYGYTF. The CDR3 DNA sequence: TGTGCCAGCAGCTTAGGATGGCAGGGCTCTAACTATGGCTACACCTTC. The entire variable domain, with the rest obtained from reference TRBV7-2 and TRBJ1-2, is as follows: GAGVSQSPSNKVTEKGKDVELRCDPISGHTALYWYRQSLGQGLEFLIYFQGNSAPDKSGLPSDRFSAERTGGSVSTLTIQRTQQEDSAVYLCASSLGWQGSNYGYTFGSGTRLTVV.

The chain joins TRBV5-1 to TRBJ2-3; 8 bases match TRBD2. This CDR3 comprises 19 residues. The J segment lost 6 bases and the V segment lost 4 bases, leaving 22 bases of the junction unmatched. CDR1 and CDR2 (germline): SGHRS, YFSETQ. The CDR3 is CASSPNGGRMSLRRDTQYF. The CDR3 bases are TGCGCCAGCAGCCCGAACGGCGGGAGGATGTCTCTGCGCCGGGATACGCAGTATTTT. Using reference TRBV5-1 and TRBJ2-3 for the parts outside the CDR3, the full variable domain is KAGVTQTPRYLIKTRGQQVTLSCSPISGHRSVSWYQQTPGQGLQFLFEYFSETQRNKGNFPGRFSGRQFSNSRSEMNVSTLELGDSALYLCASSPNGGRMSLRRDTQYFGPGTRLTVL.

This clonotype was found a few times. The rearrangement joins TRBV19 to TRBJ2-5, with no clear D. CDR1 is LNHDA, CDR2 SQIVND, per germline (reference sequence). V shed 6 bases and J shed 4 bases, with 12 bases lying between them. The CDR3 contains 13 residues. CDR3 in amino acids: CASRALDRETQYF. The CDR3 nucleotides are TGTGCCAGTAGGGCCCTAGACCGAGAGACCCAGTACTTC. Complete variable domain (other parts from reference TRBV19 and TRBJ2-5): DGGITQSPKYLFRKEGQNVTLSCEQNLNHDAMYWYRQDPGQGLRLIYYSQIVNDFQKGDIAEGYSVSREKKESFPLTVTSAQKNPTAFYLCASRALDRETQYFGPGTRLLVL.

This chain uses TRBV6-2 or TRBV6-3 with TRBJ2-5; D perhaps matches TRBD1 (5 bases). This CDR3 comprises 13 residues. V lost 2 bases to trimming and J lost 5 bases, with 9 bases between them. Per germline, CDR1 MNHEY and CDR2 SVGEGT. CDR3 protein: CASSYAGMETQYF. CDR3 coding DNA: TGTGCCAGCAGTTACGCAGGGATGGAGACCCAGTACTTC.

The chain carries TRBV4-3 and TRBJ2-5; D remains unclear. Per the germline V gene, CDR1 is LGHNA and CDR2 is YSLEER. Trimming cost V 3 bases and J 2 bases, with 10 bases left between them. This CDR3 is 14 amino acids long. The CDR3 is CASSQTFPQETQYF. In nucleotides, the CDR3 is TGCGCCAGCAGCCAGACTTTTCCTCAAGAGACCCAGTACTTC.

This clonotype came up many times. The CDR3 is CASSPLGGFNEKLFF. CDR3 nucleotide sequence: TGTGCCAGCAGCCCCCTAGGAGGCTTTAATGAAAAACTGTTTTTT. The chain carries TRBV7-2 and TRBJ1-4, with D uncertain. The V gene's germline CDR1 is SGHTA and CDR2 FQGNSA. The V end was cut by 5 bases, the J end by 4 bases, with 14 bases between. The CDR3 spans 15 residues.

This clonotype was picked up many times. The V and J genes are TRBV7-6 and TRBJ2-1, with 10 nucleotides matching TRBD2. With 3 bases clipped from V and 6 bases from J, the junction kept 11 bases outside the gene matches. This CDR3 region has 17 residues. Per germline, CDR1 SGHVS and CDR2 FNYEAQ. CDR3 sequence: CASSFRTAGGPLNEQFF. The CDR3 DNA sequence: TGTGCCAGCAGCTTCCGGACAGCGGGAGGGCCTCTCAATGAGCAGTTCTTC.

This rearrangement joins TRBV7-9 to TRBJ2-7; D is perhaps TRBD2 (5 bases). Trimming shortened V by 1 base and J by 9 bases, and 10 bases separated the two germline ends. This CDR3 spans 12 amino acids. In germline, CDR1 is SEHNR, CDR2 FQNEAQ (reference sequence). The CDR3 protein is CASSLGGGGQYV. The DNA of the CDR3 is TGTGCCAGCAGCTTAGGCGGTGGAGGGCAGTACGTC.

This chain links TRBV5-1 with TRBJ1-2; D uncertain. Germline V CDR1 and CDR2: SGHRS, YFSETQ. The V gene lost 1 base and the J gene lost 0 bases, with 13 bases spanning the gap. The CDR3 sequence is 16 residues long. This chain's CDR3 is CASSLSLEAANYGYTF. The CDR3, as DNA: TGCGCCAGCAGCTTGTCGTTAGAGGCGGCTAACTATGGCTACACCTTC.

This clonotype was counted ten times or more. This CDR3 is CSASPTNTGELFF. The CDR3 DNA reads as TGCAGTGCTAGCCCCACGAACACCGGGGAGCTGTTTTTT. The V and J genes are TRBV20-1 and TRBJ2-2; D unclear. Trimming took 3 bases from V and 0 from J, leaving 5 bases between them. The V gene's germline CDR1 is DFQATT and CDR2 SNEGSKA (reference sequence). This CDR3 is 13 amino acids long.

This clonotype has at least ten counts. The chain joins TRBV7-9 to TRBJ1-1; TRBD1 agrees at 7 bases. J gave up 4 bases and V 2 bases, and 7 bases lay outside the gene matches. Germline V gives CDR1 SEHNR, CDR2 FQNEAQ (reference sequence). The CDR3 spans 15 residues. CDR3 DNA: TGTGCCAGCAGCTTACTTCGGGCAGGGGGCACTGAAGCTTTCTTT. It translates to CASSLLRAGGTEAFF. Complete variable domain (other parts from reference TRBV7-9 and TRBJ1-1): DTGVSQNPRHKITKRGQNVTFRCDPISEHNRLYWYRQTLGQGPEFLTYFQNEAQLEKSRLLSDRFSAERPKGSFSTLEIQRTEQGDSAMYLCASSLLRAGGTEAFFGQGTRLTVV.

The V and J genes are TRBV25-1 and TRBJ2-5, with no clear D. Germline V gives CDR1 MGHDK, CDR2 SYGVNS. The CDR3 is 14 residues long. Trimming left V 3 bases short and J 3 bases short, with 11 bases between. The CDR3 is CASSDLLRKETQYF. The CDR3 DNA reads TGTGCCAGCAGTGACCTCCTCCGGAAAGAGACCCAGTACTTC. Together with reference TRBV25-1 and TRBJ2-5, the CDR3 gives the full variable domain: EADIYQTPRYLVIGTGKKITLECSQTMGHDKMYWYQQDPGMELHLIHYSYGVNSTEKGDLSSESTVSRIRTEHFPLTLESARPSHTSQYLCASSDLLRKETQYFGPGTRLLVL.